The sample holds many counts of the clone carrying this T cell receptor beta chain. TCRdb reanalysed the RACE reads using MiXCR and keeps one entry per CDR3 protein. The sample lists just over 90,000 distinct CDR3 sequences; about 8.7% were seen once. Specified time point: healthy volunteer bleed at 2 weeks. The total RNA was obtained from whole blood that was not fractionated. The data are from a study of human T cells and chemical hapten exposure. Study summary: Per-sample TCR yields varied mainly from small pooled library volume differences.

The CDR3 consists of 16 residues. Germline CDR1 reads MNHEY; CDR2 reads SMNVEV (reference sequence). V was pared by 2 bases and J by 4 bases, with 16 bases between. This chain connects TRBV27 to TRBJ2-3, with D possibly TRBD2 on 6 matching bases. The sequenced sample consisted of whole blood. This TCR was sampled from a female donor in good health. Some clones in this sample may be carry-over from other donors' samples. The CDR3, as DNA: TGTGCCAGCAGTTTAAACGGGGGTCCGAGCCCAGATACGCAGTATTTT. It specifies CASSLNGGPSPDTQYF.